This passage covers 22 T cell receptor beta chains from one sample sequenced in a study of Ad26.COV2.S vaccination and SARS-CoV-2 variants. Data came from immunoSEQ multiplex PCR; TCRdb stores just in-frame clones and leaves some out. This sample has approximately 300,000 clones, with roughly 86% found just once. The treatment is: about 20 received Ad26.COV2.S at low or high dose, single or two shots; about 5 received placebo; per-sample allocation not given. Material that was analyzed had been drawn on day 63 after the first vaccine or placebo injection. The material sequenced was peripheral blood, taken in a trial of Ad26.COV2.S vaccine versus placebo. The receptor source for this set is a person between 18 and 65 years old who received the Ad26.COV2.S COVID-19 vaccine or a placebo.

The chain recombines TRBV5-1 with TRBJ2-1, with a weak D call TRBD1 (6 bases). V dropped 4 bases and J dropped 10 bases, with 15 bases sitting between them. Per the germline V gene, CDR1 is SGHRS and CDR2 is YFSETQ. The CDR3 runs 13 residues. The CDR3 is CASSLRTGREQFF. The CDR3 DNA reads as TGCGCCAGCAGCCTGAGAACAGGGCGAGAGCAGTTCTTC. Together with reference TRBV5-1 and TRBJ2-1, the CDR3 gives the full variable domain: KAGVTQTPRYLIKTRGQQVTLSCSPISGHRSVSWYQQTPGQGLQFLFEYFSETQRNKGNFPGRFSGRQFSNSRSEMNVSTLELGDSALYLCASSLRTGREQFFGPGTRLTVL.

The V call is TRBV7-9, the J call TRBJ2-7, with D tentatively TRBD2 (6 bases). The CDR3 runs 14 residues. V shed 0 bases and J shed 6 bases, with 12 bases lying between them. Germline assignment: CDR1 SEHNR and CDR2 FQNEAQ (reference sequence). CDR3 in amino acids: CASSLAREVSEQYF. In nucleotides, the CDR3 is TGTGCCAGCAGCTTAGCGAGGGAGGTGAGCGAGCAGTACTTC.

A few counts support this clone. The rearrangement links TRBV6-6 to TRBJ2-7, with a tentative D call TRBD1 (6 bases). Trimming cost V 2 bases and J 4 bases, with 9 bases left between them. The CDR3 is 13 residues long. Germline CDR1 is MNHNY and CDR2 is SVGAGI (reference sequence). CDR3 protein: CASSYGQMYEQYF. The CDR3 coding sequence is TGTGCCAGCAGTTACGGACAGATGTACGAGCAGTACTTC.

The chain employs TRBV29-1 and TRBJ2-6; D may be TRBD1 (6 bases). Between the trimmed V and J ends, which lost 3 bases and 0 bases, there was a span of 9 bases. Germline V gene sequence: CDR1 SQVTM, CDR2 ANQGSEA. The CDR3 has 15 residues. The CDR3 nucleotides read TGCAGCGTTGAGGACAGTTCCTCTGGGGCCAACGTCCTGACTTTC. This translates into CSVEDSSSGANVLTF.

This chain uses TRBV30 with TRBJ2-7; a possible D gene is TRBD2 (7 bases). Germline lookup yields CDR1 GTSNPN and CDR2 SVGIG (reference sequence). CDR3 length equals 15 residues. Trimming stripped 8 bases from V and 0 bases from J, with 20 bases between. Here the CDR3 reads CAGAGGGLNSYEQYF. DNA of the CDR3: TGTGCCGGAGCCGGCGGGGGCCTAAACTCCTACGAGCAGTACTTC. The variable domain in full, completed from reference TRBV30 and TRBJ2-7, reads SQTIHQWPATLVQPVGSPLSLECTVEGTSNPNLYWYRQAAGRGLQLLFYSVGIGQISSEVPQNLSASRPQDRQFILSSKKLLLSDSGFYLCAGAGGGLNSYEQYFGPGTRLTVT.

CDR3 sequence (DNA): TGCGCCAGCAGCCAAGAATGGGGACGCGGCTACACCTTC. Translated: CASSQEWGRGYTF. The rearrangement uses TRBV4-3 and TRBJ1-2; possibly TRBD1 for D (5 bases). Germline V CDR1 and CDR2: LGHNA, YSLEER. Trimming left V 0 bases short and J 8 bases short, with 10 bases between. The CDR3 runs 13 residues.

This chain uses TRBV11-2 with TRBJ2-5; 10 nucleotides align to TRBD1. The CDR3 extends over 16 amino acids. Germline V gene lookup returns CDR1 SGHAT and CDR2 FQNNGV. Losses at the gene ends were 2 bases for V and 5 bases for J; bases not matched to a gene: 8. In DNA, the CDR3 is TGTGCCAGCAGCTTACACCAACCGGGACAGGGGGAGACCCAGTACTTC. Its protein is CASSLHQPGQGETQYF.

The genes are TRBV5-6 and TRBJ1-6, with D tentatively TRBD1 (5 bases). Germline lookup yields CDR1 SGHDT and CDR2 YYEEEE. Trimming shortened V by 4 bases and J by 7 bases, and 15 bases separated the two germline ends. There are 15 residues in the CDR3. CDR3: CASSPGSGRNSPLHF. The CDR3 nucleotides are TGTGCCAGCAGCCCCGGTTCAGGGCGGAATTCACCCCTCCACTTT.

The chain uses TRBV27 and TRBJ2-5; perhaps TRBD2 as D (6 bases). Germline V lookup: CDR1 MNHEY, CDR2 SMNVEV (reference sequence). The V and J ends lost 2 bases and 5 bases respectively, with 15 bases between them. The CDR3 spans 15 residues. DNA for the CDR3: TGTGCCAGCAGTTTAATCGGACTGGGGAGGGAGACCCAGTACTTC. It is translated as CASSLIGLGRETQYF.

The gene calls are TRBV5-6 and TRBJ1-1; no clear D. Germline lookup yields CDR1 SGHDT and CDR2 YYEEEE. The V end lost 3 bases, the J end lost 1 base, and 16 bases lay between the germline ends. The CDR3 has 16 residues. The CDR3 loop reads CASSWPAGRKNTEAFF. The CDR3 DNA reads as TGTGCCAGCAGCTGGCCCGCGGGGAGGAAGAACACTGAAGCTTTCTTT.

This chain joins TRBV30 and TRBJ2-5, with TRBD2 as a possible D gene (5 bases). The CDR3 sequence is 13 residues long. Germline CDR1 and CDR2: GTSNPN and SVGIG (reference sequence). Trimming pared 0 bases from V and 5 bases from J, leaving 10 bases between. The CDR3 nucleotides read TGTGCCTGGAGTGTACGGAGGCGGGAGACCCAGTACTTC. Its protein is CAWSVRRRETQYF.

In DNA form, the CDR3 reads TGTGCCAGCAGCCTTTCCTACGCTGTTGAGCAGTTCTTC. This codes for CASSLSYAVEQFF. The J gene is TRBJ2-1, the V gene TRBV7-2; D is uncertain. Trimming pared 5 bases from V and 9 bases from J, leaving 14 bases between. The germline V gene has CDR1 SGHTA and CDR2 FQGNSA. This CDR3 region has 13 residues.

The V call is TRBV19, the J call TRBJ1-1; D not resolved. This CDR3 is 15 amino acids long. The ends were cut back, 4 bases at V and 1 base at J, with 13 bases in the middle. The germline V gene encodes CDR1 LNHDA and CDR2 SQIVND (reference sequence). Here the CDR3 reads CASSRTPEGNTEAFF. The CDR3 DNA is TGTGCCAGTAGTAGGACCCCCGAAGGGAACACTGAAGCTTTCTTT.

The gene calls are TRBV6-5 and TRBJ2-7; 9 bases are shared with TRBD2. J lost 3 bases, V lost 7 bases, and 4 bases had no gene match. CDR1 and CDR2 (germline): MNHEY, SVGAGI. The CDR3 spans 13 residues. The CDR3 DNA is TGTGCCAGCACCCCTAGCGGGGACTACGAGCAGTACTTC. This sequence encodes CASTPSGDYEQYF.

The genes are TRBV30 and TRBJ2-7, with a tentative D call TRBD2 (7 bases). With 4 bases removed from V and 7 bases from J, the gap between germline ends came to 17 bases. Germline V gene data show CDR1 as GTSNPN and CDR2 as SVGIG (reference sequence). The CDR3 is 13 amino acids. CDR3 in amino acids: CAWNLRGGLEQYF. The CDR3 nucleotides are TGTGCCTGGAACCTAAGGGGGGGGCTGGAGCAGTACTTC. The full variable domain, with the rest looked up from reference TRBV30 and TRBJ2-7, is SQTIHQWPATLVQPVGSPLSLECTVEGTSNPNLYWYRQAAGRGLQLLFYSVGIGQISSEVPQNLSASRPQDRQFILSSKKLLLSDSGFYLCAWNLRGGLEQYFGPGTRLTVT.

The chain employs TRBV2 and TRBJ1-1, with D perhaps TRBD1 (5 bases). Germline lookup yields CDR1 SNHLY and CDR2 FYNNEI. The V end was cut by 6 bases, the J end by 0 bases, with 17 bases between. The CDR3 extends over 16 amino acids. The CDR3 loop is CASRAIFLTVNTEAFF. The CDR3 DNA is TGTGCCAGCAGAGCCATTTTCCTGACAGTGAACACTGAAGCTTTCTTT. The full variable domain, completed using reference TRBV2 and TRBJ1-1, is EPEVTQTPSHQVTQMGQEVILRCVPISNHLYFYWYRQILGQKVEFLVSFYNNEISEKSEIFDDQFSVERPDGSNFTLKIRSTKLEDSAMYFCASRAIFLTVNTEAFFGQGTRLTVV.

This chain uses TRBV9 with TRBJ2-6, with D uncertain. The CDR3 covers 15 residues. CDR1 and CDR2 (germline): SGDLS, YYNGEE. Trimming took 0 bases from V and 0 from J, leaving 4 bases between them. This CDR3 is CASSVVLSGANVLTF. The CDR3 DNA follows: TGTGCCAGCAGCGTAGTACTCTCTGGGGCCAACGTCCTGACTTTC. Based on the CDR3 plus reference TRBV9 and TRBJ2-6, the full variable domain is DSGVTQTPKHLITATGQRVTLRCSPRSGDLSVYWYQQSLDQGLQFLIQYYNGEERAKGNILERFSAQQFPDLHSELNLSSLELGDSALYFCASSVVLSGANVLTFGAGSRLTVL.

The chain uses TRBV15 and TRBJ2-3; TRBD2 aligns across 12 bases. V lost 8 bases, J lost 4 bases, and 10 bases stayed unmatched. CDR1 LNHNV and CDR2 YYDKDF come from the germline V gene (reference sequence). The CDR3 loop spans 16 amino acids. This CDR3 is CATSLAGGPAPDTQYF. The CDR3 region has the DNA TGTGCCACCTCCCTAGCGGGGGGGCCAGCACCAGATACGCAGTATTTT.

V gene TRBV18 combines with J gene TRBJ1-3; D gene uncertain. The germline gives CDR1 KGHSH, CDR2 LQKENI. The CDR3 consists of 15 residues. Trimming left V 2 bases short and J 0 bases short, with 8 bases between. The CDR3 DNA reads as TGTGCCAGCTCACCATATGGATCCTCTGGAAACACCATATATTTT. Its protein product is CASSPYGSSGNTIYF.

The V and J genes are TRBV19 and TRBJ1-2, with D possibly TRBD1 on 6 matching bases. Trimming pared 1 base from V and 0 bases from J, leaving 12 bases between. The germline gives CDR1 LNHDA, CDR2 SQIVND (reference sequence). The CDR3 spans 16 residues. CDR3 nucleotide sequence: TGTGCCAGTAGTATAGGGTGGACAGAGTCTAACTATGGCTACACCTTC. This codes for CASSIGWTESNYGYTF.

This chain links TRBV19 with TRBJ2-7, with unresolved D. V was shortened by 5 bases and J by 9 bases, with 17 bases between the two germline ends. The CDR3 has 13 amino acids. The V gene's germline CDR1 is LNHDA and CDR2 SQIVND (reference sequence). This CDR3 is CASSQTDPGAQYF. DNA for the CDR3: TGTGCCAGTAGTCAAACGGACCCGGGCGCGCAGTACTTC. Full variable domain (missing parts from reference TRBV19 and TRBJ2-7): DGGITQSPKYLFRKEGQNVTLSCEQNLNHDAMYWYRQDPGQGLRLIYYSQIVNDFQKGDIAEGYSVSREKKESFPLTVTSAQKNPTAFYLCASSQTDPGAQYFGPGTRLTVT.

This clone was picked up one time. The chain is built from TRBV2 and TRBJ1-4; D is undetermined. This CDR3 contains 13 residues. Germline CDR1 SNHLY, CDR2 FYNNEI. V lost 7 bases and J lost 4, with 10 bases in between. Written as DNA, the CDR3 is TGTGCCAGCACCCGGCAGCTTAATGAAAAACTGTTTTTT. Encoded protein: CASTRQLNEKLFF.